These 32 T cell receptor beta chains were sequenced from one sample in a study of T cell changes during pregnancy in multiple sclerosis. The method was immunoSEQ multiplex PCR; TCRdb's version includes in-frame clones alone and lacks a portion of them. The sample has 90,000 to 120,000 clones, under 95% seen once. The sequenced sample was peripheral blood, obtained in the third trimester of pregnancy. Receptor source: a female donor in good health, enrolled as a control in a pregnancy study.

The chain links TRBV19 to TRBJ1-4, with TRBD1 as a possible D gene (5 bases). Germline V gene data show CDR1 as LNHDA and CDR2 as SQIVND (reference sequence). The V and J ends lost 3 bases and 8 bases respectively, with 16 bases between them. The CDR3 extends over 15 amino acids. This chain's CDR3 is CASSIRGREDEKLFF. CDR3 DNA: TGTGCCAGTAGTATTAGGGGCAGGGAGGACGAAAAACTGTTTTTT.

The V gene is TRBV7-2, the J gene TRBJ2-2; 8 nucleotides match TRBD1. V lost 8 bases to trimming and J lost 6 bases; unmatched junction nucleotides: 8. This CDR3 contains 14 residues. Germline V gene sequence: CDR1 SGHTA, CDR2 FQGNSA. This CDR3 is CASVSDRGSGELFF. Written as DNA, the CDR3 is TGTGCCAGCGTTTCAGACAGGGGATCCGGGGAGCTGTTTTTT.

V usage is TRBV16 and J usage is TRBJ2-1; 7 bases map to TRBD2. The trim removed 3 bases at V and 2 bases at J, leaving 4 bases unmatched. This CDR3 has 15 amino acids. Germline V gene sequence: CDR1 KGHSY, CDR2 FQNENV. CDR3: CASSQGGDAYNEQFF. CDR3 DNA sequence: TGTGCCAGCAGCCAGGGGGGGGACGCCTACAATGAGCAGTTCTTC.

The rearrangement uses TRBV4-1 and TRBJ2-5; 9 bases line up with TRBD1. CDR1 is MGHRA and CDR2 is YSYEKL in the germline V gene. The junction had 14 bases not matched to a gene; V was cut back by 6 bases and J by 3 bases. The CDR3 totals 17 residues. The CDR3 protein is CASRAGTGTKQKETQYF. DNA for the CDR3: TGCGCCAGCAGGGCCGGGACAGGGACCAAACAAAAAGAGACCCAGTACTTC.

The chain uses TRBV9 and TRBJ1-3; no definite D call. The germline V and J ends were trimmed by 2 bases and 0 bases, with 15 bases remaining between them. Germline-derived CDR1 and CDR2 are SGDLS and YYNGEE. This CDR3 comprises 17 residues. This CDR3 reads CASSVSYSSVSGNTIYF. The CDR3 nucleotides read TGTGCCAGCAGCGTTTCGTACAGCTCAGTCTCTGGAAACACCATATATTTT.

This clone appeared once. The rearrangement joins TRBV19 to TRBJ1-4; 8 bases are a match to TRBD1. V trimming: 5 bases; J trimming: 7 bases; junction bases outside the gene matches: 12. From germline, CDR1 is LNHDA and CDR2 SQIVND (reference sequence). The CDR3 has 16 residues. CDR3 sequence: CASSRTGMPPGEKLFF. The CDR3 bases are TGTGCCAGTAGTCGGACAGGGATGCCTCCGGGTGAAAAACTGTTTTTT.

The chain carries TRBV4-1 and TRBJ2-7; 8 bases map to TRBD1. The CDR3 contains 18 residues. Germline CDR1 reads MGHRA; CDR2 reads YSYEKL. J lost 4 bases, V lost 1 base, and 15 bases had no gene match. CDR3 amino acids: CASSQVLFRTGKGYEQYF. The CDR3 nucleotides read TGCGCCAGCAGCCAAGTTCTATTTAGGACAGGGAAAGGGTACGAGCAGTACTTC.

The chain has TRBV18 and TRBJ2-7; 8 bases line up with TRBD1. The CDR3 runs 15 residues. Unmatched junction bases numbered 7, after V lost 2 bases and J lost 4 bases. Germline V gene data show CDR1 as KGHSH and CDR2 as LQKENI. The CDR3 region has the DNA TGTGCCAGCTCACCAATCCCGGGACAGGCTTACGAGCAGTACTTC. This gives the protein CASSPIPGQAYEQYF.

The V call is TRBV6-1, the J call TRBJ2-2; 7 nucleotides line up with TRBD1. The junction had 6 bases not matched to a gene; V was cut back by 4 bases and J by 7 bases. The CDR3 is 14 amino acids. CDR1 MNHNS and CDR2 SASEGT come from the germline V gene. CDR3 coding DNA: TGTGCCAGCAGTGTCGCCCCAGGGGGCGGGGAGCTGTTTTTT. Translated, it gives CASSVAPGGGELFF.

The V gene is TRBV5-6, the J gene TRBJ1-6, with D possibly TRBD1 on 5 matching bases. Trimming stripped 1 base from V and 8 bases from J, with 10 bases between. From germline, CDR1 is SGHDT and CDR2 YYEEEE. CDR3 length equals 14 residues. This chain's CDR3 is CASSLSRADSPLHF. CDR3 bases: TGTGCCAGCAGCTTGAGCAGGGCAGATTCACCCCTCCACTTT.

This clone has only one observation. This chain uses TRBV5-4 with TRBJ1-4, with D perhaps matching TRBD1 (6 bases). CDR1 is SGHNT, CDR2 YYREEE, per germline (reference sequence). This CDR3 comprises 15 residues. The V end lost 4 bases, the J end lost 6 bases, and 16 bases lay between the germline ends. The CDR3 loop is CASSVRQAGDEKLFF. In DNA, the CDR3 is TGTGCCAGCAGCGTCAGACAGGCAGGGGATGAAAAACTGTTTTTT.

The rearrangement uses TRBV5-8 and TRBJ2-2; tentative D call: TRBD2 (6 bases). V lost 7 bases and J lost 2, with 18 bases in between. This CDR3 contains 16 residues. Germline V gene sequence: CDR1 SGHTS, CDR2 YDEGEE. CDR3 residues: CASGSTWGVNTGELFF. Written as DNA, the CDR3 is TGTGCCAGCGGATCAACCTGGGGGGTTAACACCGGGGAGCTGTTTTTT.

The genes are TRBV4-2 and TRBJ2-1; 12 bases fit TRBD2. With V trimmed by 4 bases and J by 5 bases, 6 bases remained unmatched. Germline CDR1 LGHNA, CDR2 YNFKEQ. This CDR3 has 16 residues. This CDR3 is CASSPILAGGDNEQFF. The CDR3 nucleotides are TGTGCCAGCAGCCCTATACTAGCGGGGGGTGACAATGAGCAGTTCTTC.

CDR3 DNA: TGTGCCAGCAGCTACGGACTAGCGGGGGCCCAAGGGTACGAGCAGTACTTC. It is translated as CASSYGLAGAQGYEQYF. The rearrangement links TRBV11-2 to TRBJ2-7; 13 positions match TRBD2. V gave up 4 bases and J gave up 4 bases; unmatched junction bases: 10. The CDR3 spans 17 residues. Looked up from germline, CDR1 is SGHAT and CDR2 is FQNNGV. Together with reference TRBV11-2 and TRBJ2-7, the CDR3 gives the full variable domain: EAGVAQSPRYKIIEKRQSVAFWCNPISGHATLYWYQQILGQGPKLLIQFQNNGVVDDSQLPKDRFSAERLKGVDSTLKIQPAKLEDSAVYLCASSYGLAGAQGYEQYFGPGTRLTVT.

The rearrangement uses TRBV6-1 and TRBJ2-2; 9 bases line up with TRBD2. Trimming cost V 7 bases and J 4 bases; bases outside gene matches: 7. Germline V gene lookup returns CDR1 MNHNS and CDR2 SASEGT. The CDR3 totals 15 residues. CDR3: CASTGIAGVTGELFF. The CDR3 DNA follows: TGTGCCAGCACGGGGATAGCGGGGGTCACCGGGGAGCTGTTTTTT.

CDR3 bases: TGTGCCAGCAGTCAGACTAGCGGGGGGGTAAATGAGCAGTTCTTC. Protein sequence: CASSQTSGGVNEQFF. The chain is built from TRBV6-5 and TRBJ2-1; 14 bases are a match to TRBD2. CDR3 size: 15 residues. V shed 5 bases, J shed 7 bases, and the junction held 4 bases outside the gene matches. Per the germline V gene, CDR1 is MNHEY and CDR2 is SVGAGI.

The chain employs TRBV5-4 and TRBJ2-4, with 9 bases fitting TRBD1. Germline assignment: CDR1 SGHNT and CDR2 YYREEE (reference sequence). V gave up 0 bases and J gave up 4 bases; unmatched junction bases: 2. The CDR3 is 15 amino acids. CDR3 protein: CASSLVGTGKNIQYF. CDR3 in DNA: TGTGCCAGCAGCTTGGTAGGGACAGGGAAAAACATTCAGTACTTC.

This chain joins TRBV7-9 and TRBJ1-4, with D unresolved. V was cut by 5 bases and J by 12 bases, with 13 bases left in between. Germline V gene sequence: CDR1 SEHNR, CDR2 FQNEAQ (reference sequence). CDR3 length: 12 residues. The CDR3 DNA reads as TGTGCCAGCAGCGATTTCACCGGGGAACTGTTTTTT. Protein: CASSDFTGELFF.

The V call is TRBV6-6, the J call TRBJ2-5, with 11 bases that match TRBD2. The CDR3 is made up of 14 amino acids. With V trimmed by 5 bases and J by 7 bases, 6 bases remained unmatched. CDR1 and CDR2 from the germline V gene are MNHNY and SVGAGI (reference sequence). The CDR3: CASSRLAGSGTQYF. The CDR3 DNA reads TGTGCCAGCAGTAGACTAGCGGGGTCGGGGACCCAGTACTTC.

This chain joins TRBV18 and TRBJ1-1; 12 nucleotides line up with TRBD1. The CDR3 runs to 16 residues. Germline V CDR1 and CDR2: KGHSH, LQKENI. V trimming: 3 bases; J trimming: 5 bases; junction bases outside the gene matches: 7. The chain's CDR3 is CASSPVGTGGRTEAFF. CDR3 bases: TGTGCCAGCTCACCTGTTGGGACAGGGGGCCGAACTGAAGCTTTCTTT.

The rearrangement links TRBV9 to TRBJ2-1; 9 nucleotides line up with TRBD1. The V gene end was trimmed by 0 bases and the J gene end by 8 bases; junction bases not matched to a gene: 6. CDR3 length equals 15 residues. Germline CDR1 reads SGDLS; CDR2 reads YYNGEE. Here the CDR3 reads CASSVVWDRVDEQFF. The CDR3 DNA reads as TGTGCCAGCAGCGTAGTGTGGGACAGGGTCGATGAGCAGTTCTTC.

The genes are TRBV7-2 and TRBJ2-7; the match to TRBD1 covers 7 bases. V was pared by 7 bases and J by 0 bases, with 3 bases of the junction left unmatched. The CDR3 loop spans 13 amino acids. CDR1 and CDR2 (germline): SGHTA, FQGNSA. DNA of the CDR3: TGTGCCAGCACCAGGGACAGCTCCTACGAGCAGTACTTC. Translated: CASTRDSSYEQYF. Based on the CDR3 plus reference TRBV7-2 and TRBJ2-7, the full variable domain is GAGVSQSPSNKVTEKGKDVELRCDPISGHTALYWYRQSLGQGLEFLIYFQGNSAPDKSGLPSDRFSAERTGGSVSTLTIQRTQQEDSAVYLCASTRDSSYEQYFGPGTRLTVT.

The sample holds one count of this clone. The V gene is TRBV30, the J gene TRBJ1-5, with D perhaps matching TRBD1 (6 bases). The germline V and J ends were trimmed by 0 bases and 5 bases, with 11 bases remaining between them. Germline V CDR1 and CDR2: GTSNPN, SVGIG (reference sequence). The CDR3 runs to 14 residues. The CDR3 region is CAWSVGAGDQPQHF. As DNA, the CDR3 is TGTGCCTGGAGTGTAGGAGCAGGGGATCAGCCCCAGCATTTT.

Written as DNA, the CDR3 is TGTGCCAGCAGCTGGAGAGGGACTGTGAACACTGAAGCTTTCTTT. The encoded protein is CASSWRGTVNTEAFF. The V gene is TRBV5-6, the J gene TRBJ1-1, with D tentatively TRBD1 (5 bases). The V end was cut by 3 bases, the J end by 0 bases, with 12 bases between. Germline V gives CDR1 SGHDT, CDR2 YYEEEE. This CDR3 is built from 15 residues.

This clone was observed a single time. The rearrangement joins TRBV7-2 to TRBJ1-2; no firm D call. V lost 0 bases and J 6 bases, leaving 14 bases between the germline ends. The CDR3 contains 15 residues. Germline CDR1 and CDR2: SGHTA and FQGNSA. The CDR3 protein is CASSLAGTGRNGYTF. DNA of the CDR3: TGTGCCAGCAGCTTAGCAGGAACCGGGAGGAATGGCTACACCTTC.

The chain joins TRBV20-1 to TRBJ1-3; the D is unclear. Trimming left V 4 bases short and J 6 bases short, with 7 bases between. The CDR3 length is 11 residues. Germline CDR1 is DFQATT and CDR2 is SNEGSKA (reference sequence). The CDR3 DNA is TGCAGTGCTACTATCCTAAACACCATATATTTT. Protein sequence: CSATILNTIYF.

The chain uses TRBV2 and TRBJ1-1; D uncertain. With 6 bases removed from V and 8 bases from J, the gap between germline ends came to 10 bases. There are 11 residues in the CDR3. The V gene's germline CDR1 is SNHLY and CDR2 FYNNEI. CDR3 in DNA: TGTGCCAGCAGGCAGGTTCCCGAAGCTTTCTTT. Translating it yields CASRQVPEAFF.

The chain uses TRBV18 and TRBJ1-5; no clear D. V lost 5 bases and J 4 bases, leaving 9 bases between the germline ends. Per the germline V gene, CDR1 is KGHSH and CDR2 is LQKENI. The CDR3 is 13 residues long. CDR3 loop: CASSVSRNQPQHF. For the CDR3, the DNA is TGTGCCAGCTCAGTCTCTCGGAATCAGCCCCAGCATTTT.

The chain combines TRBV4-1 with TRBJ2-1; weak D call: TRBD2 (7 bases). Germline CDR1 MGHRA, CDR2 YSYEKL. CDR3 length: 20 amino acids. V dropped 0 bases and J dropped 1 base, with 22 bases sitting between them. CDR3 sequence (DNA): TGCGCCAGCAGCCAAGAAATGCGGGGGCGGACCTCTGTGTCCTACAATGAGCAGTTCTTC. It codes for CASSQEMRGRTSVSYNEQFF.

The chain uses TRBV6-1 and TRBJ2-3; 7 bases are shared with TRBD2. Germline V gene data show CDR1 as MNHNS and CDR2 as SASEGT. The CDR3 has 14 amino acids. The trim removed 5 bases at V and 3 bases at J, leaving 5 bases unmatched. CDR3 sequence reads: CASSRGVWTDTQYF. CDR3 in DNA: TGTGCCAGCAGTCGGGGGGTTTGGACAGATACGCAGTATTTT.

The rearrangement links TRBV19 to TRBJ1-1; D unclear. The CDR3 runs 14 residues. CDR1 is LNHDA and CDR2 is SQIVND in the germline V gene (reference sequence). The germline V and J ends were trimmed by 3 bases and 1 base, with 9 bases remaining between them. The CDR3 sequence: CASSIRGANTEAFF. In nucleotides, the CDR3 is TGTGCCAGTAGTATTCGGGGTGCGAACACTGAAGCTTTCTTT. The full variable domain, in which reference TRBV19 and TRBJ1-1 provide the parts outside the CDR3, is DGGITQSPKYLFRKEGQNVTLSCEQNLNHDAMYWYRQDPGQGLRLIYYSQIVNDFQKGDIAEGYSVSREKKESFPLTVTSAQKNPTAFYLCASSIRGANTEAFFGQGTRLTVV.

The V call is TRBV4-3, the J call TRBJ2-3, with 11 bases that match TRBD1. After removal of 4 bases from V and 4 bases from J, the junction contained 10 bases not matched to a gene. CDR1 and CDR2 (germline): LGHNA, YSLEER. The CDR3 has 17 amino acids. The chain's CDR3 is CASSPIQGQGVSDTQYF. As DNA, the CDR3 is TGCGCCAGCAGCCCAATACAGGGACAGGGGGTATCAGATACGCAGTATTTT.